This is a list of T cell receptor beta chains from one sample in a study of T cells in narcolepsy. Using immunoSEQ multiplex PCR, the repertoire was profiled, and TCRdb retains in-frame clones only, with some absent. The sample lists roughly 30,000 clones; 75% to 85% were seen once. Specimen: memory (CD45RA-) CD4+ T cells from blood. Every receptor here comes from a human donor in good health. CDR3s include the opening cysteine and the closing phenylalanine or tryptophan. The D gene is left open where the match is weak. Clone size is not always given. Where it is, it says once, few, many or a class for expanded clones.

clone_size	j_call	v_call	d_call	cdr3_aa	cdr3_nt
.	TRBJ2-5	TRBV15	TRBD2	CATSRSGGLGTSGAQTQYF	TGTGCCACCAGCAGATCGGGTGGGTTGGGGACTAGCGGGGCGCAGACCCAGTACTTC
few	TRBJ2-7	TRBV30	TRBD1	CAWSNRDRGEQYF	TGTGCCTGGAGTAATCGGGACAGGGGGGAGCAGTACTTC
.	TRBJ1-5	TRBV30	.	CAWDRGVSRQPQHF	TGTGCCTGGGACCGAGGGGTCTCTCGGCAGCCCCAGCATTTT
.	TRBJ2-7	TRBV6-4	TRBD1	CAPKDPTGPYEQYF	TGTGCCCCCAAGGACCCGACAGGGCCCTACGAGCAGTACTTC
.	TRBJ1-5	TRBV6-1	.	CASIETVRYSDSNQPQHF	TGTGCCAGCATTGAGACTGTAAGATATTCAGATAGCAATCAGCCCCAGCATTTT
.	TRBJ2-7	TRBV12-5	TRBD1	CASGLVRWATGMTYEQYF	TGTGCTAGTGGTTTGGTACGGTGGGCGACAGGGATGACCTACGAGCAGTACTTC
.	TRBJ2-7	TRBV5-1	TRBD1	CASSREGQFYEQYF	TGCGCCAGCAGCCGAGAGGGACAGTTCTACGAGCAGTACTTC
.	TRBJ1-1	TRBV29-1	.	CSVGHSNTEAFF	TGCAGCGTGGGACATTCGAACACTGAAGCTTTCTTT
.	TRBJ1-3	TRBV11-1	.	CASSGSGNTIYF	TGTGCCAGCAGCGGCTCTGGAAACACCATATATTTT
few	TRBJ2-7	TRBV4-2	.	CASSLRGGIDYEQYF	TGTGCCAGCAGCCTAAGAGGGGGGATCGACTACGAGCAGTACTTC
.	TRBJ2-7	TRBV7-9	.	CASSLTGANEQYF	TGTGCCAGCAGCTTAACAGGCGCGAACGAGCAGTACTTC
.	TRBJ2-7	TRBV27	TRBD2	CASSYTSTSGNTYEQYF	TGTGCCAGCAGTTATACCTCGACTAGCGGAAATACCTACGAGCAGTACTTC
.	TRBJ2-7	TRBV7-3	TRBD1	CASSLSQGVHEQYF	TGTGCCAGCAGCTTAAGTCAGGGGGTCCACGAGCAGTACTTC
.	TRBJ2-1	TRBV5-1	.	CASSLEGNEQFF	TGCGCCAGCAGCTTGGAAGGCAATGAGCAGTTCTTC
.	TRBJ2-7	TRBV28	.	CASFRAGAGEQYF	TGTGCCAGCTTCAGGGCCGGGGCGGGCGAGCAGTACTTC
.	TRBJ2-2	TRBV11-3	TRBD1	CASSHGGPGQGSGELFF	TGTGCCAGCAGCCATGGAGGGCCGGGACAGGGAAGCGGGGAGCTGTTTTTT
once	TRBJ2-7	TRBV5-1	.	CASSSGLRDPYEQYF	TGCGCCAGCAGCTCGGGCCTCCGGGACCCCTACGAGCAGTACTTC
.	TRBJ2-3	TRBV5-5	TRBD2	CASSLVRTSGSRF	TGTGCCAGCAGCTTGGTAAGGACTAGCGGGAGTCGATTT
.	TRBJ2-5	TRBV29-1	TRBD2	CSALSAGGQETQYF	TGCAGCGCCTTGTCTGCGGGGGGGCAAGAGACCCAGTACTTC
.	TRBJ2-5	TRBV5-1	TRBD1	CASRPGTGAQETRYF	TGCGCCAGCAGGCCCGGGACAGGGGCACAAGAGACCCGGTACTTC
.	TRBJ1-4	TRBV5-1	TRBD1	CASSHGQGGEKLFF	TGCGCCAGCAGCCATGGACAGGGAGGTGAAAAACTGTTTTTT
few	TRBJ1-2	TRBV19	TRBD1	CASRDRANYGYTF	TGTGCCAGCAGGGACAGAGCTAACTATGGCTACACCTTC
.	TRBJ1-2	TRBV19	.	CASRFTGSGYGYTF	TGTGCCAGTAGGTTCACAGGGTCTGGCTATGGCTACACCTTC
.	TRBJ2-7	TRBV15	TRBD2	CATSRGTSGRRGGSEQYF	TGTGCCACCAGCAGAGGGACTAGCGGGAGAAGGGGGGGTTCCGAGCAGTACTTC
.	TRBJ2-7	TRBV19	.	CASSISVNSYEQYF	TGTGCCAGTAGTATTTCAGTTAATTCCTACGAGCAGTACTTC
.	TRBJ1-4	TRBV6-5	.	CASSLRRTTNEKLFF	TGTGCCAGCAGCCTAAGACGGACAACTAATGAAAAACTGTTTTTT
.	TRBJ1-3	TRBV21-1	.	CASSKAQREESGNTIYF	TGTGCCAGCAGCAAAGCGCAGAGAGAGGAATCTGGAAACACCATATATTTT
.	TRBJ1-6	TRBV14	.	CASSRDLKNSPLHF	TGTGCCAGCAGCCGGGATTTAAAAAATTCACCCCTCCACTTT